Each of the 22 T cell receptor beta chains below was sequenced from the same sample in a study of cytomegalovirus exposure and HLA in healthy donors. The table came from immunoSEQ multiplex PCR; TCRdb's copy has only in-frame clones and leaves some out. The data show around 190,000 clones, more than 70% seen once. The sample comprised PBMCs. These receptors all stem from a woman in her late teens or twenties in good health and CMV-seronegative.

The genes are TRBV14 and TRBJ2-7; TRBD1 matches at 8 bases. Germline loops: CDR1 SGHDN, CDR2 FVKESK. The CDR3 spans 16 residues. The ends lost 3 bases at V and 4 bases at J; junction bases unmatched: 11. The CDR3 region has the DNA TGTGCCAGCAGCCACAGTCTGGGGACAGGCCGATACGAGCAGTACTTC. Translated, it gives CASSHSLGTGRYEQYF.

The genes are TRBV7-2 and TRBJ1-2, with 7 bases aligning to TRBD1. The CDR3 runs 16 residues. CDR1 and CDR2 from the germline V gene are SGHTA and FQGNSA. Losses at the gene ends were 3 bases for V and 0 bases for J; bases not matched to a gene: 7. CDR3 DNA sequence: TGTGCCAGCAGCTTTATCCCGGGACAGTCTAACTATGGCTACACCTTC. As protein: CASSFIPGQSNYGYTF.

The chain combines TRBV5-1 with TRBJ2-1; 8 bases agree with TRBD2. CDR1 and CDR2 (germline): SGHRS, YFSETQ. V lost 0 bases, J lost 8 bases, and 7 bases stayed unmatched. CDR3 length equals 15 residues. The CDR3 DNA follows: TGCGCCAGCAGCTTGGGGGGGACTAGAGGGTATGAGCAGTTCTTC. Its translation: CASSLGGTRGYEQFF. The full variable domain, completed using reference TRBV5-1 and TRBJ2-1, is KAGVTQTPRYLIKTRGQQVTLSCSPISGHRSVSWYQQTPGQGLQFLFEYFSETQRNKGNFPGRFSGRQFSNSRSEMNVSTLELGDSALYLCASSLGGTRGYEQFFGPGTRLTVL.

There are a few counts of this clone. Here the CDR3 DNA reads TGTGCCAGTAGTAACCGGGACAGGGGGGATACGCAGTATTTT. Protein product: CASSNRDRGDTQYF. The chain is built from TRBV19 and TRBJ2-3, with 11 bases that match TRBD1. CDR1 and CDR2 from the germline V gene are LNHDA and SQIVND (reference sequence). The trim removed 4 bases at V and 6 bases at J, leaving 3 bases unmatched. The CDR3 extends over 14 amino acids.

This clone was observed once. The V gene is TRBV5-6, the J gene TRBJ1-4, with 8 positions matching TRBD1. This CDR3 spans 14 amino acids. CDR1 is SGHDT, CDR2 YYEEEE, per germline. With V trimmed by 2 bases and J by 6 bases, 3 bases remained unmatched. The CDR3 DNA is TGTGCCAGCAGCTTACAGGGGGTTCATGAAAAACTGTTTTTT. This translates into CASSLQGVHEKLFF. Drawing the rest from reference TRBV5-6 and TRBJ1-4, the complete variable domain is DAGVTQSPTHLIKTRGQQVTLRCSPKSGHDTVSWYQQALGQGPQFIFQYYEEEERQRGNFPDRFSGHQFPNYSSELNVNALLLGDSALYLCASSLQGVHEKLFFGSGTQLSVL.

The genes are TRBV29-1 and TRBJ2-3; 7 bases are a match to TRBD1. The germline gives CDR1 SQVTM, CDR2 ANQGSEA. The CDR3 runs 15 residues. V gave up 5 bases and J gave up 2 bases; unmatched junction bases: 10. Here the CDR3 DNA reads TGCAGCGTTATCCCCACAGGGGCGTACACAGATACGCAGTATTTT. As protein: CSVIPTGAYTDTQYF.

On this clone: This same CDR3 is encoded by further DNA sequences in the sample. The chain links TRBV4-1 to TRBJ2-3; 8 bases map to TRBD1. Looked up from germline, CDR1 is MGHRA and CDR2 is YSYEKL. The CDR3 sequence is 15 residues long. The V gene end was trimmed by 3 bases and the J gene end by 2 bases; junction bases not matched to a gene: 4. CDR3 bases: TGCGCCAGCAGCCATGGACAGGGCGCCACAGATACGCAGTATTTT. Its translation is CASSHGQGATDTQYF.

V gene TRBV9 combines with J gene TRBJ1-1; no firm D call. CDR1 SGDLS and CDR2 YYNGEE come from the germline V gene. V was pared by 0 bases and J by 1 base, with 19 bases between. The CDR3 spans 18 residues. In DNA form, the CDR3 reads TGTGCCAGCAGCGTAGCCCCCAAGCCCGGAGGGTCGAACACTGAAGCTTTCTTT. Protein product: CASSVAPKPGGSNTEAFF. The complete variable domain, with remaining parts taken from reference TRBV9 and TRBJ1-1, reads DSGVTQTPKHLITATGQRVTLRCSPRSGDLSVYWYQQSLDQGLQFLIQYYNGEERAKGNILERFSAQQFPDLHSELNLSSLELGDSALYFCASSVAPKPGGSNTEAFFGQGTRLTVV.

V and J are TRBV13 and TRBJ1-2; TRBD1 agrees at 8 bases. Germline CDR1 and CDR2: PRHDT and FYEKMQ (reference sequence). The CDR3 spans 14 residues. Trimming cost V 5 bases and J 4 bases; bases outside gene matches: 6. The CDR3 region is CASSPDRVGYGYTF. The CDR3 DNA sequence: TGTGCCAGCAGCCCGGACAGGGTTGGCTATGGCTACACCTTC.

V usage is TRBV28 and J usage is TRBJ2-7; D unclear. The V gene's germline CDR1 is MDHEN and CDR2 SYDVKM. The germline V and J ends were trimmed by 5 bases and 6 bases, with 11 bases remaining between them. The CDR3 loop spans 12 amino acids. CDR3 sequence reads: CASSRVVGEQYF. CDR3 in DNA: TGTGCCAGCAGTAGAGTCGTCGGCGAGCAGTACTTC.

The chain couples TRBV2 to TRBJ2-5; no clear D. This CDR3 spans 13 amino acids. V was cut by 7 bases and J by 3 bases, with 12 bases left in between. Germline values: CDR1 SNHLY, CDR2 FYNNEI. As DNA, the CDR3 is TGTGCCAGCATCACGAGTTTTGAAGAGACCCAGTACTTC. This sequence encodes CASITSFEETQYF.

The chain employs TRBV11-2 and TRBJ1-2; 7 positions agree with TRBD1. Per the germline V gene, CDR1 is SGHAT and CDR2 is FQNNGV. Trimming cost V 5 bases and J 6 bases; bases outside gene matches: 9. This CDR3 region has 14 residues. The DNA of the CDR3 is TGTGCCAGCAGCCGCCCCGGGCAGGGGGATGGCTACACCTTC. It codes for CASSRPGQGDGYTF.

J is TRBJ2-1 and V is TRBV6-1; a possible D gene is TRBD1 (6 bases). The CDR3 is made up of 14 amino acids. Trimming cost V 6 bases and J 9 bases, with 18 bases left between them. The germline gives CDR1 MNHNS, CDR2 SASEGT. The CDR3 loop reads CASSNRVSTGEQFF. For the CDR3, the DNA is TGTGCCAGCAGCAACAGGGTTAGCACGGGTGAGCAGTTCTTC.

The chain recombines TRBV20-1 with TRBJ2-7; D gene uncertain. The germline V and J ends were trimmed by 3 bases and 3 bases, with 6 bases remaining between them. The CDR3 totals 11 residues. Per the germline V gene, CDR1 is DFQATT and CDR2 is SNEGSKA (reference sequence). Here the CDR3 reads CSARIYYEQYF. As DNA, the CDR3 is TGCAGTGCTAGGATCTACTACGAGCAGTACTTC.

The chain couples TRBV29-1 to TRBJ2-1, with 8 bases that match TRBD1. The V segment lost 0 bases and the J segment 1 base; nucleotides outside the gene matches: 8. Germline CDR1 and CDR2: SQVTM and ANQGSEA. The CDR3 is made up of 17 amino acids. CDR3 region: CSVEDVETGVSYNEQFF. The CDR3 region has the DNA TGCAGCGTTGAAGATGTGGAGACAGGGGTTTCCTACAATGAGCAGTTCTTC.

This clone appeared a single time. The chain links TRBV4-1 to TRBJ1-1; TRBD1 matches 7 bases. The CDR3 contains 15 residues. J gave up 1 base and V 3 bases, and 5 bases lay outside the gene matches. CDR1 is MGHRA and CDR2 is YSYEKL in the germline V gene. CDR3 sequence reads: CASSHADRENTEAFF. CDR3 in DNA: TGCGCCAGCAGCCACGCCGACAGGGAGAACACTGAAGCTTTCTTT.

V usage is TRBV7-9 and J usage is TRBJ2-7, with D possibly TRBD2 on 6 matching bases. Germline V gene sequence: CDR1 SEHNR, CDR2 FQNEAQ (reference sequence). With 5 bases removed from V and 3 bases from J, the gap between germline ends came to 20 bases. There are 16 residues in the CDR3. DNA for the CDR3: TGTGCCAGCAGCCTAGATGGGGGGATTAACTACTACGAGCAGTACTTC. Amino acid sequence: CASSLDGGINYYEQYF.

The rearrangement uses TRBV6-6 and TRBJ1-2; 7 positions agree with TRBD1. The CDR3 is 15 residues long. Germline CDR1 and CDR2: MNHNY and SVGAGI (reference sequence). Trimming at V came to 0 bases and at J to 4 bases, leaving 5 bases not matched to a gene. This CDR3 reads CASSYSTGSTYGYTF. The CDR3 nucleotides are TGTGCCAGCAGTTACTCGACAGGGTCGACCTATGGCTACACCTTC.

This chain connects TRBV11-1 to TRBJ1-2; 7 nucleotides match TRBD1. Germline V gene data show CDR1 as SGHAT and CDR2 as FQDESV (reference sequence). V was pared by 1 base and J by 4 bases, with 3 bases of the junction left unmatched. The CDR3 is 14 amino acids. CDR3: CASSLGDSPYGYTF. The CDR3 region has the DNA TGTGCCAGCAGCTTAGGGGACAGTCCCTATGGCTACACCTTC.

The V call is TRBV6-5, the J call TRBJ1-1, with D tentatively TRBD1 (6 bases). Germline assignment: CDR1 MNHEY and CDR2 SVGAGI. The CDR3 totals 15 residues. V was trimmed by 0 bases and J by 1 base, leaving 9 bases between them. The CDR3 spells CASSYSKTGNTEAFF. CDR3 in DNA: TGTGCCAGCAGTTACTCCAAGACAGGGAACACTGAAGCTTTCTTT.

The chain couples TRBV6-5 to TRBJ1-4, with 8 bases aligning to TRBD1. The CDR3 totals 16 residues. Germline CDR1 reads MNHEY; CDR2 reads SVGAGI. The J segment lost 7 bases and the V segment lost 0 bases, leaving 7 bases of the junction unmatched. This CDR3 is CASSYSFGQGAEKLFF. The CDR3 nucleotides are TGTGCCAGCAGTTACTCTTTCGGACAGGGAGCTGAAAAACTGTTTTTT.

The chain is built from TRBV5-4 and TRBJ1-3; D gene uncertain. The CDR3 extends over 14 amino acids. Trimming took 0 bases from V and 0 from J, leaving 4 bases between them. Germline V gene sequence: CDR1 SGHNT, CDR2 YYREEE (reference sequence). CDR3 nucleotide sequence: TGTGCCAGCAGCTTGGCAGGCTCTGGAAACACCATATATTTT. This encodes CASSLAGSGNTIYF.